The clone carrying this TCR beta chain appeared many times. Its antigen is currently unknown. Germline lookup yields CDR1 SGHRS and CDR2 YFSETQ. The CDR3 is made up of 13 amino acids. V lost 4 bases and J 0 bases, leaving 7 bases between the germline ends. The sample belongs to a study of read filtering for tumor transcriptome and immune sequencing. Study in general: RNA-seq yielded only roughly 75 to 1,300 TCR reads, IR-seq about 4 to 10.27 million. Points from the study as a whole: RNA-seq captured clonotypes less deeply and reliably than IR-seq.

Molecular barcoded adaptors covering alpha/delta and beta/gamma chains were used on 400 to 450 ng RNA. TCRdb reprocessed the reads with MiXCR, giving one entry per CDR3 protein. The table records more than 100,000 distinct CDR3 sequences, 13% of them present only once. Every patient had bone marrow sampled while the disease was active. The source is a donor at least 40 years old with multiple myeloma. Sequencing used a population of CD138-negative cells sorted from bone marrow. The chain links TRBV5-1 to TRBJ1-2; no reliable D call. The CDR3 coding sequence is TGCGCCAGCAGCGAGAGCCCTAACTATGGCTACACCTTC. It is translated as CASSESPNYGYTF.